The clone carrying this T cell receptor (beta chain) was found many times. Using RNA transcripts, the TCR beta CDR3 regions were amplified. RT-PCR in the first round used HTBI primers; a second-round multiplex PCR followed. TCRdb used MiXCR to reprocess the multiplex PCR reads, holding one entry per CDR3 protein. The repertoire holds about 500,000 distinct CDR3 sequences, with around 14% as singletons. This sample is part of a study of Graves' ophthalmopathy and Graves' hyperthyroidism. Certain patients were not enrolled. These were patients with other autoimmune diseases, uncontrolled infections, pregnancy or lactation. Germline V gene sequence: CDR1 KGHSH, CDR2 LQKENI. This CDR3 has 16 amino acids. Trimming cost V 3 bases and J 3 bases, with 18 bases left between them.

This rearrangement joins TRBV18 to TRBJ2-7; possible D gene TRBD2, 6 bases. Material for sequencing was blood. The sequence was obtained from a woman aged 30 to 39 with Graves' ophthalmopathy. The CDR3 bases are TGTGCCAGCTCACCCTTTTCCGGAGGGAGCGGCTACGAGCAGTACTTC. Translated, it gives CASSPFSGGSGYEQYF.